The TCR beta chain described here comes from a study of cytomegalovirus exposure and HLA in healthy donors. On the study more broadly: Ancestry clustering placed roughly four fifths of under 450 genotyped donors in the Caucasian-associated cluster.

Though nominally healthy at sampling, donors likely had unrecorded immune exposures. Both 60 Vbeta primers and 13 Jbeta primers went into the PCR. Libraries were prepared by immunoSEQ multiplex PCR; TCRdb keeps only in-frame clonotypes and omits some of them. The data show some 120,000 clones, with 55% to 65% seen just once and 8.5% to 9.5% held by the top ten. Study-wide findings and caveats: Indistinguishability led to the exclusion of some V segments, TRBV6-2 and TRBV6-3 included. The authors reported that TCR beta sequences could predict HLA-A and HLA-B alleles. These predictions were accurate for most subjects in the first cohort.

This clone has just a few counts. The antigen is not known. Looked up from germline, CDR1 is SGHNT and CDR2 is YYREEE (reference sequence). The junction had 3 bases not matched to a gene; V was cut back by 3 bases and J by 3 bases. The CDR3 extends over 15 amino acids. This clonotype originated in a woman in her thirties or forties in good health and CMV-seropositive. The sequencing input was PBMCs. The chain joins TRBV5-4 to TRBJ2-1; TRBD2 matches at 10 bases. The CDR3 nucleotides read TGTGCCAGCAGCTACGGACTAGCGGACTACAATGAGCAGTTCTTC. This translates into CASSYGLADYNEQFF.